This TCR beta chain was observed in a study of blood T cell repertoires in COVID-19. Study-wide context: Material from acute and convalescent COVID-19 was sourced from the United States, Italy and Spain. Sources were T cells, B-cell-depleted T cells, or PBMCs; the material itself was cDNA or gDNA.

CDR3 length: 13 residues. Trimming removed 2 bases from V and 1 base from J, with 5 bases in between. CDR1 is MNHNS, CDR2 SASEGT, per germline. The authors' processing: The authors estimated nucleated cell counts from reference gene primer amplification. Libraries were prepared by immunoSEQ multiplex PCR; TCRdb keeps only in-frame clonotypes and omits some of them. The DNA gave D and trimming, while V, J and clone size come from that table. The table records 120,000 to 150,000 clones, 80% to 90% of them present only once. Sample: peripheral blood. This receptor was obtained from an elderly woman with acute or convalescent COVID-19. This chain connects TRBV6-1 to TRBJ1-1; the D is unclear. The CDR3 DNA follows: TGTGCCAGCAGTGAAACTCAGAACACTGAAGCTTTCTTT. It codes for CASSETQNTEAFF.